The sequence of this T cell receptor (beta chain) was determined in a study of Graves' ophthalmopathy and Graves' hyperthyroidism. Study in general: Peripheral blood was gathered at the point of initial diagnosis, before any treatment started.

The sample holds many counts of this clonotype. Its target is not known. CDR3 length equals 15 residues. Germline V gene sequence: CDR1 MNHNS, CDR2 SASEGT. The trim removed 6 bases at V and 10 bases at J, leaving 10 bases unmatched. Amplification of the TCR beta CDR3 regions used RNA transcripts (as template). RT-PCR with HTBI primers came first, then second-round multiplex PCR. TCRdb fed the multiplex PCR reads into MiXCR, producing one record per CDR3 protein. The sample lists under 800,000 distinct CDR3 sequences, 20% to 25% occurring once. Study conclusions and caveats: Ophthalmopathy was separated from stable hyperthyroidism by a 13-signature model with around 88% sensitivity and 81.08% specificity. Forecasting of ophthalmopathy progression by the model achieved less than 71% sensitivity and more than 72% specificity. Also, most clonotypes expanded in the thyroid above 0.001 frequency appeared in blood.

Sample: peripheral blood. The sequence came from a woman aged 18-35 years with stable Graves' hyperthyroidism. Some clones in this sample may be carry-over from other donors' samples. This chain joins TRBV6-1 and TRBJ2-7; TRBD2 aligns across 15 bases. In nucleotides, the CDR3 is TGTGCCAGCAGGGACGGACTAGCGGGGGGGCCTGTTCAGTACTTC. This codes for CASRDGLAGGPVQYF.